This T cell receptor (beta chain) is from a study of blood T cell repertoires in COVID-19. Turning to the study itself: In each case, the material was cDNA or gDNA derived from T cells, B-cell-depleted T cells, or PBMCs.

V lost 4 bases to trimming and J lost 1 base; unmatched junction nucleotides: 2. The CDR3 sequence is 15 residues long. Germline V gene data show CDR1 as LGHNA and CDR2 as YNFKEQ. The authors' processing: It was from reference gene primer amplification that nucleated cell counts were estimated. Clones were sequenced by immunoSEQ multiplex PCR, and TCRdb holds only the in-frame ones, with some missing. V and J calls and clone size are given by that table; D and trimming were obtained from the DNA. Of over 35,000 clones in the sample, nearly 70% were seen once. This clonotype originated in an older man with acute or convalescent COVID-19. The rearrangement uses TRBV4-2 and TRBJ2-5, with 11 bases aligning to TRBD2. What was sequenced was peripheral blood. CDR3 DNA sequence: TGTGCCAGCAGCCCTCTAGCGGGGGGCCAAGAGACCCAGTACTTC. Protein: CASSPLAGGQETQYF.